This TCR beta chain was documented in a study of T cell responses to AZD1222 COVID-19 vaccine. Note on this clone: What it binds is not known.

Notes on the study in general: Spike-wide vaccine-associated CD4 TCRs dominated at 160-218 and 743-854. Without day 14 samples, only post-peak T cell repertoires were studied. Seropositive AZD1222 recipients at baseline numbered only five to seven.

TCRdb keeps only in-frame clones here, not all; method: immunoSEQ multiplex PCR. This table has approximately 100,000 clones, about 88% appearing once. The source of this sequence is an adult in good health. The specimen was peripheral blood, collected on day 0 of AZD1222 vaccination.

CDR3 nucleotides: TGCGCCAGCAGCTTGACTTACAGGGCAACTAATGAAAAACTGTTTTTT. Translation: CASSLTYRATNEKLFF. The rearrangement uses TRBV5-1 and TRBJ1-4; the D gene is possibly TRBD1 (6 bases). In germline, CDR1 is SGHRS, CDR2 YFSETQ. The CDR3 extends over 16 amino acids. The V end lost 1 base, the J end lost 0 bases, and 10 bases lay between the germline ends.